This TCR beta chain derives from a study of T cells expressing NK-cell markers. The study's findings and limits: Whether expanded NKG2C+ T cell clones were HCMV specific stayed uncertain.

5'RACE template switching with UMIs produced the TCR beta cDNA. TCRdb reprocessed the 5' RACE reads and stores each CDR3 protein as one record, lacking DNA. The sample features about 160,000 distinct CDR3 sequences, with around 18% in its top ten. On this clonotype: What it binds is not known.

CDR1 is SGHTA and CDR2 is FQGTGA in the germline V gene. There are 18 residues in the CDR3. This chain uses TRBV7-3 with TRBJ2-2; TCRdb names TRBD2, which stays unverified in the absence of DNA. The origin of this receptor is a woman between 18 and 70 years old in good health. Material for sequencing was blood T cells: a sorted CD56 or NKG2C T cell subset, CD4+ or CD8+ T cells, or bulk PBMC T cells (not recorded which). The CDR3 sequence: CASSLKAGRGVNTGELFF.